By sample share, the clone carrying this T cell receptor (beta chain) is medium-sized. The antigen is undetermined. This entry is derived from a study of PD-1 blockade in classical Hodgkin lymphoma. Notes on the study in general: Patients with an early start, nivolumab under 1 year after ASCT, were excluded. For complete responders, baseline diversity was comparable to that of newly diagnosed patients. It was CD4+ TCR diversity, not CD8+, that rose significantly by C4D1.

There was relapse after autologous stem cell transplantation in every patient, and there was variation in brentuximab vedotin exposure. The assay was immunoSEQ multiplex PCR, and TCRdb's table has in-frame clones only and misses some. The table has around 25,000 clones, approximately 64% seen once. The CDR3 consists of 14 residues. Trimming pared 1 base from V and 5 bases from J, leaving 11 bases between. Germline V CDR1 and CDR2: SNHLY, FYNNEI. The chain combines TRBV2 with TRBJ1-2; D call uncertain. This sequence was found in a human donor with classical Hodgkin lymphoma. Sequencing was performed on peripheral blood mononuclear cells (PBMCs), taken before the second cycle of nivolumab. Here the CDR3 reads CASSEEAPLYGYTF. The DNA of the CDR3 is TGTGCCAGCAGTGAAGAGGCCCCTCTATATGGCTACACCTTC.